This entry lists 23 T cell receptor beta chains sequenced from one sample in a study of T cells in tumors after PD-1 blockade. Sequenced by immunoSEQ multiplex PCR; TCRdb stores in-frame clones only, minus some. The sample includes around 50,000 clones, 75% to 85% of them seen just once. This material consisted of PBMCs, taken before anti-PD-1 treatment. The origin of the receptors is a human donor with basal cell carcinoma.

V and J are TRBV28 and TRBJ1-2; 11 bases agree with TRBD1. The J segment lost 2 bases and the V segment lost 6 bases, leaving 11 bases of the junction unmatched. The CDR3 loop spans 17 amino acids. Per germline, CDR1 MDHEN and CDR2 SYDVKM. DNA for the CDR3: TGTGCCAGCAGCCCTGGACAGGGGGCCCTTTACAACTATGGCTACACCTTC. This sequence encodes CASSPGQGALYNYGYTF.

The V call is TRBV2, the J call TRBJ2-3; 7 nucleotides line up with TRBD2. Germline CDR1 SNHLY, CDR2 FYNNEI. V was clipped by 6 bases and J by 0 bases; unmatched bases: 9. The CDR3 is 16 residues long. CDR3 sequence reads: CASSVVGGGSTDTQYF. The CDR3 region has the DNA TGTGCCAGCAGCGTCGTTGGCGGGGGTAGCACAGATACGCAGTATTTT. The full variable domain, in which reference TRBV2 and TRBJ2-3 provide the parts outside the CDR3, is EPEVTQTPSHQVTQMGQEVILRCVPISNHLYFYWYRQILGQKVEFLVSFYNNEISEKSEIFDDQFSVERPDGSNFTLKIRSTKLEDSAMYFCASSVVGGGSTDTQYFGPGTRLTVL.

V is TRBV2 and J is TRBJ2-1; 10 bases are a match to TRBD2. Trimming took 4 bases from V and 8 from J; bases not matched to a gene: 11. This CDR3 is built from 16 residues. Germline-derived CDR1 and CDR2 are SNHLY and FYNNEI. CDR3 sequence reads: CASSGRSGRAVDEQFF. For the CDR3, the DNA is TGTGCCAGCAGTGGGCGGAGCGGGAGGGCCGTGGATGAGCAGTTCTTC.

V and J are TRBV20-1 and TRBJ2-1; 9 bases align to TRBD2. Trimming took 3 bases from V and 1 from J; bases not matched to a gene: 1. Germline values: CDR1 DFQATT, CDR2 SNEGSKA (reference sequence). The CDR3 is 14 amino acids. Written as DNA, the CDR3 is TGCAGTGCTAGTACTAGCGGGTCCTACAATGAGCAGTTCTTC. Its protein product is CSASTSGSYNEQFF.

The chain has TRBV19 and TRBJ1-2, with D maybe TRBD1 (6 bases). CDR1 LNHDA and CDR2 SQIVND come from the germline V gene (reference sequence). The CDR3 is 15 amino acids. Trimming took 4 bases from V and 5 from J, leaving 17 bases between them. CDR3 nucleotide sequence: TGTGCCAGTAGTAGGGACATAGAGTTTCGGTATGGCTACACCTTC. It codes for CASSRDIEFRYGYTF.

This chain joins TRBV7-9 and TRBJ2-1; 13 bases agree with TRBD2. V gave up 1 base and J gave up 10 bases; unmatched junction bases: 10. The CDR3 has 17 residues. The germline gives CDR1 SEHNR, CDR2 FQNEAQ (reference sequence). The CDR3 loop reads CASSLGHLGLAGVEQFF. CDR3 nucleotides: TGTGCCAGCAGCTTAGGCCACCTCGGACTAGCGGGGGTGGAGCAGTTCTTC.

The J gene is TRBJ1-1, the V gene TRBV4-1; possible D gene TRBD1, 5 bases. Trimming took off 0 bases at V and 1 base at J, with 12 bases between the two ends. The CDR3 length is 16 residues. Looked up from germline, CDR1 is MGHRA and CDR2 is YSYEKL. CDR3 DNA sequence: TGCGCCAGCAGCCAAGATGGTCGGGACGGGAACACTGAAGCTTTCTTT. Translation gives CASSQDGRDGNTEAFF.

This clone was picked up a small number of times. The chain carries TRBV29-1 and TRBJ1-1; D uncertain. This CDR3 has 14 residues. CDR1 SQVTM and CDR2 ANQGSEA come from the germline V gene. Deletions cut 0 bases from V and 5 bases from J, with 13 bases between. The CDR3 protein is CSVEDHAGGTEAFF. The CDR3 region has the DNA TGCAGCGTTGAAGATCACGCGGGCGGGACTGAAGCTTTCTTT.

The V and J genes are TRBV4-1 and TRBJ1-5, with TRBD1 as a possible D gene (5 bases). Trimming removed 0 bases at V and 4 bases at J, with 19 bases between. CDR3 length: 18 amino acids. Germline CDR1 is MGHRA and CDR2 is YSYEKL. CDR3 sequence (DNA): TGCGCCAGCAGCCAAGATTTTGAGACAGCCCCGGGGAATCAGCCCCAGCATTTT. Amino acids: CASSQDFETAPGNQPQHF.

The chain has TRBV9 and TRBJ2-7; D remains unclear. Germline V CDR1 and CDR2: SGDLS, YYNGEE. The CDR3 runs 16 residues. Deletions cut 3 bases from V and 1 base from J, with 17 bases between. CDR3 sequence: CASSATGPRFSYEQYF. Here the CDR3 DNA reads TGTGCCAGCAGCGCTACCGGGCCTCGATTTTCCTACGAGCAGTACTTC.

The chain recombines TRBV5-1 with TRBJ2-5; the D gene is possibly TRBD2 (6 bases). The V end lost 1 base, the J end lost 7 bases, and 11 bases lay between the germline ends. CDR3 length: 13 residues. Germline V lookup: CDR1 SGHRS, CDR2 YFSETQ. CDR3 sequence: CASSLPGVGTQYF. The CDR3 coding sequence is TGCGCCAGCAGCTTGCCGGGGGTAGGGACCCAGTACTTC.

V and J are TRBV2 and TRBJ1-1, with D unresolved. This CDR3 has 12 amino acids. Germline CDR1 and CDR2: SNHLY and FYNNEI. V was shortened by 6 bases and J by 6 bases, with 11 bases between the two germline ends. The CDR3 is CASSLDFSEAFF. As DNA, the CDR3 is TGTGCCAGCAGCTTGGACTTCTCTGAAGCTTTCTTT.

Written as DNA, the CDR3 is TGCGCCAGCAGCTTGGAGTCAGGACACAAGAACACTGAAGCTTTCTTT. It encodes CASSLESGHKNTEAFF. V usage is TRBV5-1 and J usage is TRBJ1-1, with a weak D call TRBD1 (5 bases). The CDR3 totals 16 residues. Trimming took off 0 bases at V and 1 base at J, with 13 bases between the two ends. Germline-derived CDR1 and CDR2 are SGHRS and YFSETQ.

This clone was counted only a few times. The CDR3 sequence: CASSVVVDTGELFF. The CDR3 region has the DNA TGTGCCAGCAGCGTAGTTGTGGACACCGGGGAGCTGTTTTTT. This rearrangement joins TRBV9 to TRBJ2-2, with D hard to call. Trimming stripped 0 bases from V and 3 bases from J, with 6 bases between. Germline V CDR1 and CDR2: SGDLS, YYNGEE. This CDR3 spans 14 amino acids.

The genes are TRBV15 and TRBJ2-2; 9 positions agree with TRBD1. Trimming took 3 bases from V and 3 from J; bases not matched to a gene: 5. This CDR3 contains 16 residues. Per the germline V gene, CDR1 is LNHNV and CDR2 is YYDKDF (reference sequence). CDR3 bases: TGTGCCACCAGCAGCCTAGGACAGGGGTACACCGGGGAGCTGTTTTTT. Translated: CATSSLGQGYTGELFF.

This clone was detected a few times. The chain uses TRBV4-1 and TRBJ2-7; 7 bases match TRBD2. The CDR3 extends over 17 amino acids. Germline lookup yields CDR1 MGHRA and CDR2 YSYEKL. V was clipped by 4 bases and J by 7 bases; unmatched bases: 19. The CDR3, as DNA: TGCGCCAGCAGCCCAATTAACGCCGGACTAGGTTTCGGTGAGCAGTACTTC. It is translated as CASSPINAGLGFGEQYF.

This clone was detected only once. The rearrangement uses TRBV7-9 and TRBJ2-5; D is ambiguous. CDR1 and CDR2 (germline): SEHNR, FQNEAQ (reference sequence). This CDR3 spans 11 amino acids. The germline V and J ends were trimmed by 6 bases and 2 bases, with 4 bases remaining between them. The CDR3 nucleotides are TGTGCCAGCAGAGAACAAGAGACCCAGTACTTC. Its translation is CASREQETQYF.

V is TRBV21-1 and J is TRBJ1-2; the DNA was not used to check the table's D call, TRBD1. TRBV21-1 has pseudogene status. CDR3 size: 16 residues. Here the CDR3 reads CASSKEGQGAVYGYTF. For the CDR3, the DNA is TGTGCCAGCAGCAAAGAGGGACAGGGGGCAGTGTATGGCTACACCTTC.

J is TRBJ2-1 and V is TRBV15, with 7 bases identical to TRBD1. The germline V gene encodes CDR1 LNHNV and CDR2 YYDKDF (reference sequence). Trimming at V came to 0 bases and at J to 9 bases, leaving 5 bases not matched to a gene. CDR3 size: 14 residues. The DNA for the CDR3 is TGTGCCACCAGCAGAGATACAGGGGATGGTGAGCAGTTCTTC. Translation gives CATSRDTGDGEQFF.

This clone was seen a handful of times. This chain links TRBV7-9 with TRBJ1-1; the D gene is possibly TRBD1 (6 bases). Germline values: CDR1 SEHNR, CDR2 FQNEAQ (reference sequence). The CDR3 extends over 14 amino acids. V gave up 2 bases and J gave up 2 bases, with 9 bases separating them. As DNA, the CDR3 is TGTGCCAGCAGCTTATCAGGGGTCAACACTGAAGCTTTCTTT. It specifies CASSLSGVNTEAFF.

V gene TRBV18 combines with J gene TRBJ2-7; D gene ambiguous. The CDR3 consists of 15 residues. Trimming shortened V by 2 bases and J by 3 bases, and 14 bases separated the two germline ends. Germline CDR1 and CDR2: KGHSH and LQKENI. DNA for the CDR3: TGTGCCAGCTCACCAAGACGTCAGAATTTCTACGAGCAGTACTTC. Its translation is CASSPRRQNFYEQYF.

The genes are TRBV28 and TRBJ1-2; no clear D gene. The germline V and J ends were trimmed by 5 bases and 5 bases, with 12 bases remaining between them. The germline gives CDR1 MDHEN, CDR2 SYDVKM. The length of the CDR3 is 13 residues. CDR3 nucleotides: TGTGCCAGCAGTCCCGGTAAGGGTTATGGCTACACCTTC. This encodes CASSPGKGYGYTF.

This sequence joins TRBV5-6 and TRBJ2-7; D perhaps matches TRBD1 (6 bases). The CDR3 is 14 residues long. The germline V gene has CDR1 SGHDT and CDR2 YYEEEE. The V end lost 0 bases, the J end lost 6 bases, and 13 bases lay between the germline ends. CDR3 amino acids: CASSLATRGSEQYF. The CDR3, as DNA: TGTGCCAGCAGCTTGGCTACTAGGGGGTCCGAGCAGTACTTC.